What follows describes a single T cell receptor (beta chain). Profiled with immunoSEQ multiplex PCR; TCRdb holds only in-frame clones, not every one. The data contain 65,000 to 80,000 clones, around 90% of them singletons. The data derive from a study of control samples from healthy donors and cancer patients. CDR1 and CDR2 (germline): SGHTS, YDEGEE. The CDR3 is 15 residues long. The ends were cut back, 0 bases at V and 4 bases at J, with 13 bases in the middle. This receptor was identified in an older woman with head and neck cancer. The chain recombines TRBV5-8 with TRBJ2-5; D might be TRBD1 (6 bases). Source material: PBMCs. The CDR3 protein is CASSLGSRGRETQYF. The CDR3 DNA reads as TGTGCCAGCAGCTTGGGTAGCAGGGGAAGAGAGACCCAGTACTTC.